The following is a T cell receptor beta chain sequence with its context. Germline lookup yields CDR1 MDHEN and CDR2 SYDVKM. CDR3 size: 14 residues. V was pared by 10 bases and J by 2 bases, with 17 bases between. The sample is drawn from a study of blood T cell repertoires in COVID-19. Study overall: COVID-19 samples from acute and convalescent phases originated in the United States, Italy and Spain. Sample material is recorded as cDNA or gDNA derived from T cells, B-cell-depleted T cells, or PBMCs.

Categorization into cohorts depended on clinical history that participants reported. Two consecutive negative NP/OP PCR tests, clearance, or resolved symptoms defined Cohort 3 recovery. The protocol was immunoSEQ multiplex PCR, while the TCRdb copy is restricted to in-frame clones and leaves out a portion. The sample holds 130,000 to 150,000 clones, around 86% seen once. This chain links TRBV28 with TRBJ1-1; tentative D call: TRBD1 (6 bases). The sequence derives from a man aged 55-75 years who had recovered from COVID-19. Sequencing was carried out using PBMCs or T cells enriched from blood (not recorded which). CDR3 loop: CATRQDPINTEAFF. CDR3 sequence (DNA): TGTGCCACCCGACAGGATCCAATAAACACTGAAGCTTTCTTT.